These 21 T cell receptor beta chains were sequenced from one sample in a study of T cell changes during pregnancy in multiple sclerosis. Only in-frame clones appear in the TCRdb table, and some are missing; sequencing was by immunoSEQ multiplex PCR. The data hold 40,000 to 50,000 clones, with 89% observed a single time. Specimen: CD4+ T cells from peripheral blood mononuclear cells, collected in the first trimester of pregnancy. The source is a female donor with multiple sclerosis, enrolled in a pregnancy study.

The chain combines TRBV5-1 with TRBJ1-4, with D unresolved. The CDR3 is made up of 15 amino acids. V dropped 0 bases and J dropped 0 bases, with 6 bases sitting between them. The germline V gene encodes CDR1 SGHRS and CDR2 YFSETQ. CDR3 amino acids: CASSLEEATNEKLFF. The CDR3, as DNA: TGCGCCAGCAGCTTGGAAGAGGCAACTAATGAAAAACTGTTTTTT. Full variable domain (remainder filled in from reference TRBV5-1 and TRBJ1-4): KAGVTQTPRYLIKTRGQQVTLSCSPISGHRSVSWYQQTPGQGLQFLFEYFSETQRNKGNFPGRFSGRQFSNSRSEMNVSTLELGDSALYLCASSLEEATNEKLFFGSGTQLSVL.

This clone was counted only a few times. The chain carries TRBV2 and TRBJ1-1, with D tentatively TRBD1 (6 bases). Germline-derived CDR1 and CDR2 are SNHLY and FYNNEI. Trimming stripped 6 bases from V and 1 base from J, with 9 bases between. The CDR3 is made up of 13 amino acids. This chain's CDR3 is CASRVQGNTEAFF. The CDR3 coding sequence is TGTGCCAGCAGGGTACAGGGGAACACTGAAGCTTTCTTT.

The chain is built from TRBV7-9 and TRBJ1-5, with D possibly being TRBD1 (6 bases). V was shortened by 5 bases and J by 0 bases, with 8 bases between the two germline ends. The CDR3 consists of 14 residues. Germline CDR1 is SEHNR and CDR2 is FQNEAQ (reference sequence). CDR3 sequence reads: CASSKQGSNQPQHF. The CDR3, as DNA: TGTGCCAGCAGCAAACAGGGTAGCAATCAGCCCCAGCATTTT.

This chain links TRBV7-3 with TRBJ2-5, with D perhaps TRBD1 (6 bases). Germline assignment: CDR1 SGHTA and CDR2 FQGTGA. Deletions cut 5 bases from V and 6 bases from J, with 13 bases between. The CDR3 runs 13 residues. CDR3 loop: CASSPQGLQTQYF. The DNA for the CDR3 is TGTGCCAGCAGCCCCCAGGGGTTACAGACCCAGTACTTC.

The V and J genes are TRBV5-8 and TRBJ2-5, with 7 bases aligning to TRBD2. Trimming cost V 4 bases and J 4 bases; bases outside gene matches: 1. The CDR3 length is 12 residues. Germline V lookup: CDR1 SGHTS, CDR2 YDEGEE. CDR3: CASSREVETQYF. In DNA, the CDR3 is TGTGCCAGCAGCCGGGAGGTAGAGACCCAGTACTTC.

The table lists this clone with a count of one. The chain uses TRBV6-1 and TRBJ1-1, with 8 nucleotides matching TRBD1. This CDR3 is built from 15 residues. Per germline, CDR1 MNHNS and CDR2 SASEGT. V lost 2 bases, J lost 2 bases, and 4 bases stayed unmatched. The CDR3 coding sequence is TGTGCCAGCAGTGAACAGGGGGCCGTCAACACTGAAGCTTTCTTT. It specifies CASSEQGAVNTEAFF.

The chain couples TRBV11-2 to TRBJ1-1; D is perhaps TRBD1 (5 bases). This CDR3 spans 14 amino acids. The V and J ends lost 1 base and 0 bases respectively, with 6 bases between them. CDR1 SGHAT and CDR2 FQNNGV come from the germline V gene. CDR3 nucleotide sequence: TGTGCCAGCAGCTTAGCGGGGGTGAACACTGAAGCTTTCTTT. Protein: CASSLAGVNTEAFF.

Here the CDR3 DNA reads TGTGCCAGCGACAGGGGGAATAACGACGAGCAGTACTTC. Translated: CASDRGNNDEQYF. The chain uses TRBV2 and TRBJ2-7, with 9 bases lining up with TRBD1. CDR3 length: 13 residues. With 8 bases clipped from V and 5 bases from J, the junction kept 7 bases outside the gene matches. Per the germline V gene, CDR1 is SNHLY and CDR2 is FYNNEI.

The chain joins TRBV6-1 to TRBJ2-7, with 9 bases that match TRBD2. V dropped 0 bases and J dropped 6; count of bases not matched to a gene: 6. Germline CDR1 is MNHNS and CDR2 is SASEGT. The CDR3 contains 15 residues. This CDR3 is CASSEALAGGGEQYF. The CDR3, as DNA: TGTGCCAGCAGTGAAGCGCTGGCGGGAGGGGGCGAGCAGTACTTC.

V usage is TRBV18 and J usage is TRBJ2-7; the D gene is possibly TRBD1 (5 bases). Trimming cost V 1 base and J 5 bases, with 12 bases left between them. Germline V gene lookup returns CDR1 KGHSH and CDR2 LQKENI. The CDR3 sequence is 14 residues long. This chain's CDR3 is CASSPQGNGHEQYF. In DNA, the CDR3 is TGTGCCAGCTCACCACAGGGGAACGGGCACGAGCAGTACTTC.

The chain recombines TRBV11-2 with TRBJ1-2, with 10 nucleotides matching TRBD1. The CDR3 has 16 residues. Germline CDR1 reads SGHAT; CDR2 reads FQNNGV. V trimming: 1 base; J trimming: 0 bases; junction bases outside the gene matches: 2. CDR3 DNA: TGTGCCAGCAGCTTAGCGGGACAGGGGTCTAACTATGGCTACACCTTC. Residues: CASSLAGQGSNYGYTF.

This clone was seen only once. The V and J genes are TRBV5-8 and TRBJ2-7; the match to TRBD2 covers 11 bases. This CDR3 comprises 14 residues. V lost 10 bases and J lost 4; bases outside the gene matches: 10. The germline V gene encodes CDR1 SGHTS and CDR2 YDEGEE. The CDR3, as DNA: TGTGCCGGCCAAAAGGGACTAGCGGAATACGAGCAGTACTTC. Amino acids: CAGQKGLAEYEQYF.

This rearrangement joins TRBV5-4 to TRBJ2-5; 8 nucleotides agree with TRBD1. Germline V gives CDR1 SGHNT, CDR2 YYREEE (reference sequence). The trim removed 4 bases at V and 2 bases at J, leaving 1 base unmatched. CDR3 size: 13 residues. For the CDR3, the DNA is TGTGCCAGCAGCCGGACAGGGCAAGAGACCCAGTACTTC. Protein sequence: CASSRTGQETQYF.

The chain employs TRBV10-3 and TRBJ1-3; 8 nucleotides line up with TRBD1. Germline V gene data show CDR1 as ENHRY and CDR2 as SYGVKD. Trimming at V came to 3 bases and at J to 4 bases, leaving 5 bases not matched to a gene. The CDR3 consists of 15 residues. The CDR3 DNA reads TGTGCCATCAGTGACCCGGACAGGGTCGGAAACACCATATATTTT. Residues: CAISDPDRVGNTIYF.

V usage is TRBV10-2 and J usage is TRBJ2-7; no clear D gene. The germline V gene encodes CDR1 WSHSY and CDR2 SAAADI. There are 15 residues in the CDR3. V was clipped by 0 bases and J by 0 bases, with 9 bases between them. CDR3 sequence: CASSESSADSYEQYF. CDR3 in DNA: TGCGCCAGCAGTGAGTCGAGTGCGGACTCCTACGAGCAGTACTTC.

The chain carries TRBV4-3 and TRBJ1-5; D is ambiguous. V lost 0 bases to trimming and J lost 1 base, with 10 bases between them. The CDR3 is 16 amino acids. Germline CDR1 reads LGHNA; CDR2 reads YSLEER. The CDR3 sequence: CASSQDPAASNQPQHF. The CDR3 bases are TGCGCCAGCAGCCAAGATCCAGCAGCGAGCAATCAGCCCCAGCATTTT.

The CDR3 protein is CASSALAGGYTQYF. CDR3 nucleotides: TGTGCCAGCAGTGCACTAGCGGGAGGATATACGCAGTATTTT. The chain carries TRBV2 and TRBJ2-3; TRBD2 matches at 12 bases. The CDR3 is 14 residues long. Per germline, CDR1 SNHLY and CDR2 FYNNEI. V was clipped by 4 bases and J by 7 bases; unmatched bases: 3.

The gene calls are TRBV4-1 and TRBJ2-4; possible D gene TRBD1, 7 bases. CDR3 length: 14 residues. Germline lookup yields CDR1 MGHRA and CDR2 YSYEKL. V lost 4 bases and J 7 bases, leaving 14 bases between the germline ends. The CDR3 coding sequence is TGCGCCAGCAGCCCCTCGACAGGGAGGAACATTCAGTACTTC. Protein: CASSPSTGRNIQYF.

The V call is TRBV18, the J call TRBJ2-7, with D tentatively TRBD1 (5 bases). Germline loops: CDR1 KGHSH, CDR2 LQKENI. Trimming stripped 3 bases from V and 2 bases from J, with 14 bases between. The CDR3 loop spans 15 amino acids. The CDR3 spells CASSPVGSGTYEQYF. For the CDR3, the DNA is TGTGCCAGCTCACCGGTCGGGTCAGGGACCTACGAGCAGTACTTC.

This clone has just one count. The chain links TRBV29-1 to TRBJ1-2, with D possibly matching TRBD1 (5 bases). Trimming removed 4 bases at V and 8 bases at J, with 11 bases between. The germline CDR1 and CDR2 sequences are SQVTM and ANQGSEA. The CDR3 contains 11 residues. The CDR3, as DNA: TGCAGCGTTGCCAACCAGGGCGGCTACACCTTC. Translated: CSVANQGGYTF.

The CDR3 sequence: CASGRSVLQETQYF. The CDR3 DNA sequence: TGTGCCAGCGGTAGGAGCGTACTCCAAGAGACCCAGTACTTC. The chain is built from TRBV5-4 and TRBJ2-5; D not certain. The CDR3 totals 14 residues. The V end was cut by 7 bases, the J end by 1 base, with 14 bases between. The germline gives CDR1 SGHNT, CDR2 YYREEE (reference sequence).